Each of the 16 T cell receptor beta chains below was sequenced from the same sample in a study of T cells in Graves' hyperthyroidism and ophthalmopathy. RNA transcripts provided the source from which TCR beta CDR3 regions were amplified. When the TCR CDR3 underwent first-round RT-PCR, the HTBI primer set was used. TCRdb processed the multiplex PCR reads anew with MiXCR; each CDR3 protein has one entry. Of some 770,000 distinct CDR3 sequences in the sample, 16% are singletons; the top ten hold approximately 8%. Sequenced sample: blood. The receptors here all came from a man aged 18 to 35 with Graves' hyperthyroidism.

This chain connects TRBV20-1 to TRBJ2-1; 9 nucleotides match TRBD2. The V and J ends lost 0 bases and 10 bases, in that order; junction bases with no gene match: 13. The length of the CDR3 is 16 residues. Per the germline V gene, CDR1 is DFQATT and CDR2 is SNEGSKA (reference sequence). The CDR3 coding sequence is TGCAGTGCTAGAGATCCGGGGCTAGCGGGGAGGCCGGAGCAGTTCTTC. Residues: CSARDPGLAGRPEQFF.

This clonotype appeared a few times. The V call is TRBV5-5, the J call TRBJ2-1, with 11 bases fitting TRBD2. From germline, CDR1 is SGHKS and CDR2 YYEKEE (reference sequence). This CDR3 has 16 residues. The J segment lost 6 bases and the V segment lost 4 bases, leaving 9 bases of the junction unmatched. The CDR3 coding sequence is TGTGCCAGCAGCAGGGACCCTACTAGCGGGAGCAATGAGCAGTTCTTC. As protein: CASSRDPTSGSNEQFF.

This clonotype was recorded at least ten times. V usage is TRBV12-3 or TRBV12-4 and J usage is TRBJ2-7; no firm D call. The CDR3 is 14 residues long. Trimming shortened V by 3 bases and J by 0 bases, and 9 bases separated the two germline ends. This CDR3 reads CASSLPRISYEQYF. CDR3 in DNA: TGTGCCAGCAGTTTGCCCCGCATCTCCTACGAGCAGTACTTC.

This clonotype has ten or more counts. This sequence joins TRBV3-1 and TRBJ1-2; D not resolved. This CDR3 is 12 amino acids long. Germline loops: CDR1 LGHDT, CDR2 YNNKEL (reference sequence). Trimming pared 1 base from V and 8 bases from J, leaving 8 bases between. CDR3 nucleotide sequence: TGTGCCAGCAGCCAAGCGGGGAGAGGCTACACCTTC. It translates to CASSQAGRGYTF.

There are many counts of this clonotype. The chain couples TRBV6-1 to TRBJ1-1; tentatively, D is TRBD1 (5 bases). Germline-derived CDR1 and CDR2 are MNHNS and SASEGT. There are 14 residues in the CDR3. V was pared by 5 bases and J by 1 base, with 11 bases between. The DNA for the CDR3 is TGTGCCAGCAGTACCAGGGTGGGGAACACTGAAGCTTTCTTT. It yields the protein CASSTRVGNTEAFF.

This clonotype occurred many times. The V gene is TRBV6-1, the J gene TRBJ2-5; D is undetermined. This CDR3 region has 12 residues. The V gene's germline CDR1 is MNHNS and CDR2 SASEGT. V lost 5 bases to trimming and J lost 11 bases, with 15 bases between them. Written as DNA, the CDR3 is TGTGCCAGCAGTATCGGCACGCCGGTTCAGTACTTC. This encodes CASSIGTPVQYF.

This clonotype has just a few counts. The gene calls are TRBV24-1 and TRBJ2-5; tentative D call: TRBD1 (6 bases). The V gene lost 4 bases and the J gene lost 5 bases, with 16 bases spanning the gap. Germline V gives CDR1 KGHDR, CDR2 SFDVKD. This CDR3 region has 15 residues. This CDR3 is CATSDPGQSGETQYF. DNA of the CDR3: TGTGCCACCAGTGACCCCGGACAGTCGGGGGAGACCCAGTACTTC.

This clonotype occurred many times. The chain recombines TRBV6-6 with TRBJ2-7; 10 positions agree with TRBD1. The germline CDR1 and CDR2 sequences are MNHNY and SVGAGI (reference sequence). Germline trimming cut 2 bases from V and 7 bases from J; bases unmatched to any gene: 5. The CDR3 covers 14 residues. CDR3 sequence reads: CASSYTGQGVEQYF. The CDR3 DNA follows: TGTGCCAGCAGTTACACTGGACAGGGGGTGGAGCAGTACTTC.

This clonotype was seen only a few times. The J gene is TRBJ2-5, the V gene TRBV2; TRBD1 agrees at 9 bases. V shed 6 bases and J 4 bases; nucleotides not matched to a gene: 15. This CDR3 has 17 amino acids. In germline, CDR1 is SNHLY, CDR2 FYNNEI. The CDR3 is CASRIRPGTGIGETQYF. CDR3 sequence (DNA): TGTGCCAGCAGGATAAGGCCCGGGACAGGGATTGGAGAGACCCAGTACTTC.

This clonotype was recorded many times. The chain employs TRBV11-1 and TRBJ2-1, with D possibly matching TRBD2 (6 bases). The CDR3 runs 17 residues. The germline V gene encodes CDR1 SGHAT and CDR2 FQDESV (reference sequence). V dropped 2 bases and J dropped 6 bases, with 20 bases sitting between them. CDR3 DNA: TGTGCCAGCAGCTTACAAGGTAGCGGATTCCGTTTCAATGAGCAGTTCTTC. Protein sequence: CASSLQGSGFRFNEQFF.

There are many counts of this clonotype. Germline and junction disagree at one end, which may indicate a read error. The V and J genes are TRBV20-1 and TRBJ2-3; TRBD1 aligns across 7 bases. Germline loops: CDR1 DFQATT, CDR2 SNEGSKA (reference sequence). The CDR3 length is 15 residues. The CDR3 loop reads CSARGGQGVADTQYF. The CDR3 DNA reads TGCAGTGCGAGAGGGGGTCAGGGGGTGGCAGATACGCAGTATTTT.

This clonotype was seen repeatedly, ten times or more. This chain connects TRBV12-3 or TRBV12-4 to TRBJ2-1; D unclear. Trimming left V 0 bases short and J 9 bases short, with 6 bases between. The CDR3 totals 12 residues. For the CDR3, the DNA is TGTGCCAGCAGTTTAGCTGGATTTGAGCAGTTCTTC. Translation: CASSLAGFEQFF.

This clonotype was recorded a few times. This rearrangement joins TRBV7-2 to TRBJ1-5; D perhaps matches TRBD1 (6 bases). This CDR3 has 13 amino acids. With 1 base removed from V and 7 bases from J, the gap between germline ends came to 8 bases. The germline V gene encodes CDR1 SGHTA and CDR2 FQGNSA. CDR3 sequence reads: CASSLVGQQPQHF. CDR3 coding DNA: TGTGCCAGCAGCTTAGTGGGACAACAGCCCCAGCATTTT. Full variable domain (missing parts from reference TRBV7-2 and TRBJ1-5): GAGVSQSPSNKVTEKGKDVELRCDPISGHTALYWYRQSLGQGLEFLIYFQGNSAPDKSGLPSDRFSAERTGGSVSTLTIQRTQQEDSAVYLCASSLVGQQPQHFGDGTRLSIL.

This clonotype has at least ten counts. This chain connects TRBV28 to TRBJ1-1, with D maybe TRBD1 (5 bases). Germline loops: CDR1 MDHEN, CDR2 SYDVKM. There are 15 residues in the CDR3. V lost 6 bases and J 1 base, leaving 15 bases between the germline ends. The CDR3 sequence is CASSRGGEWNTEAFF. CDR3 sequence (DNA): TGTGCCAGCAGCCGGGGGGGGGAGTGGAACACTGAAGCTTTCTTT.

The CDR3 nucleotides read TGCAGTGCTGTGGGGAACTCTCATGGCTACACCTTC. Translation: CSAVGNSHGYTF. The chain recombines TRBV20-1 with TRBJ1-2; D gene uncertain. Between the trimmed V and J ends, which lost 5 bases and 6 bases, there was a span of 13 bases. CDR3 size: 12 residues. Per the germline V gene, CDR1 is DFQATT and CDR2 is SNEGSKA (reference sequence).

On this clonotype: This sequence may be a read error, since a much larger clone differs from it by one base. The chain uses TRBV12-3 or TRBV12-4 and TRBJ1-5; D unresolved. This CDR3 comprises 13 residues. As DNA, the CDR3 is TGTGCCAGCAGTTTCCAGCTTCGTTGGCCCCGGCATTTT. It specifies CASSFQLRWPRHF.